The 30 T cell receptor beta chains below were found in one sample sequenced in a study of post-analysis software for immune sequencing data. Tagging with unique molecular identifiers was a feature of the TCR beta cDNA libraries. TCRdb fed the PCR reads into MiXCR, producing one record per CDR3 protein. The sample includes more than 500,000 distinct CDR3 sequences, roughly 34% of them seen just once. General study findings and limits: In patients, five or six TRBV segments were more frequent than in controls, with TRBV5-6, TRBV5-1 and TRBV20-1 among them.

These TCRs' antigens remain unknown. The specimen sequenced was blood. These receptors all come from a girl younger than 18 with multiple sclerosis.

With respect to this clonotype: The conserved final phenylalanine or tryptophan is absent from the CDR3, which likely points to a read error. V and J are TRBV4-1 and TRBJ2-1; D remains unclear. CDR3 length: 13 amino acids. Trimming took off 0 bases at V and 10 bases at J, with 10 bases between the two ends. Germline CDR1 reads MGHRA; CDR2 reads YSYEKL. The CDR3 reads CASSQDRLVEQFC. CDR3 sequence (DNA): TGCGCCAGCAGCCAAGATCGGTTGGTGGAGCAGTTCTGC.

This clonotype was picked up a small number of times. The rearrangement joins TRBV19 to TRBJ2-7; unclear D gene. Germline assignment: CDR1 LNHDA and CDR2 SQIVND (reference sequence). This CDR3 has 15 residues. Trimming took off 3 bases at V and 7 bases at J, with 19 bases between the two ends. The CDR3 protein is CASSMGDPRKDEQYF. For the CDR3, the DNA is TGTGCCAGTAGTATGGGCGACCCCCGAAAGGATGAGCAGTACTTC.

The chain couples TRBV20-1 to TRBJ1-4, with 8 bases that match TRBD1. Germline V gene sequence: CDR1 DFQATT, CDR2 SNEGSKA (reference sequence). The V segment lost 3 bases and the J segment 8 bases; nucleotides outside the gene matches: 8. The CDR3 is 14 amino acids. CDR3: CSARETGVWEKLFF. The CDR3 DNA reads TGCAGTGCTAGGGAGACAGGGGTATGGGAAAAACTGTTTTTT.

CDR3 residues: CASSLYGTDQETQYF. The CDR3 region has the DNA TGTGCCAGCAGTTTATATGGGACAGACCAAGAGACCCAGTACTTC. V usage is TRBV12-3 or TRBV12-4 and J usage is TRBJ2-5, with 7 bases fitting TRBD1. This CDR3 spans 15 amino acids. J lost 0 bases, V lost 2 bases, and 3 bases had no gene match.

The chain recombines TRBV29-1 with TRBJ2-2; D not certain. CDR1 is SQVTM and CDR2 is ANQGSEA in the germline V gene. V lost 1 base and J lost 1, with 10 bases in between. This CDR3 comprises 15 residues. The CDR3 DNA sequence: TGCAGCGTTGAAGTTCGCAAGCTGAACACCGGGGAGCTGTTTTTT. Translating it yields CSVEVRKLNTGELFF.

V is TRBV20-1 and J is TRBJ1-5; perhaps TRBD1 as D (5 bases). Trimming took off 0 bases at V and 5 bases at J, with 14 bases between the two ends. Germline V gives CDR1 DFQATT, CDR2 SNEGSKA (reference sequence). The CDR3 runs to 15 residues. The CDR3 loop reads CSARDPSGDDQPQHF. The DNA for the CDR3 is TGCAGTGCTAGAGATCCATCGGGGGATGATCAGCCCCAGCATTTT.

This clonotype was counted a few times. The chain employs TRBV20-1 and TRBJ2-1; TRBD2 aligns across 7 bases. The CDR3 has 14 amino acids. CDR1 and CDR2 (germline): DFQATT, SNEGSKA (reference sequence). V dropped 3 bases and J dropped 3; count of bases not matched to a gene: 5. The CDR3 here is CSASERGVYNEQFF. The CDR3 nucleotides read TGCAGTGCTAGTGAGCGGGGCGTCTACAATGAGCAGTTCTTC.

This rearrangement joins TRBV12-3 or TRBV12-4 to TRBJ2-3, with 12 bases aligning to TRBD2. The junction had 5 bases not matched to a gene; V was cut back by 6 bases and J by 1 base. The CDR3 runs 16 residues. Here the CDR3 DNA reads TGTGCCAGCAGCAACAGACTAGCGGGGGGCACAGATACGCAGTATTTT. This translates into CASSNRLAGGTDTQYF.

The chain is built from TRBV7-9 and TRBJ2-7; 7 bases match TRBD2. The CDR3 loop spans 14 amino acids. Germline assignment: CDR1 SEHNR and CDR2 FQNEAQ (reference sequence). J lost 3 bases, V lost 6 bases, and 8 bases had no gene match. The CDR3, as DNA: TGTGCCAGCAGAAAAACGGGAGGAAGCTACGAGCAGTACTTC. It encodes CASRKTGGSYEQYF. Using reference TRBV7-9 and TRBJ2-7 for the parts outside the CDR3, the full variable domain is DTGVSQNPRHKITKRGQNVTFRCDPISEHNRLYWYRQTLGQGPEFLTYFQNEAQLEKSRLLSDRFSAERPKGSFSTLEIQRTEQGDSAMYLCASRKTGGSYEQYFGPGTRLTVT.

A few counts support this clonotype. The V call is TRBV7-9, the J call TRBJ2-3; D possibly uses TRBD1 or TRBD2 (5 bases each). CDR1 is SEHNR, CDR2 FQNEAQ, per germline (reference sequence). This CDR3 has 15 residues. Trimming stripped 1 base from V and 6 bases from J, with 14 bases between. The CDR3 sequence: CASSLGQGPLDTQYF. Written as DNA, the CDR3 is TGTGCCAGCAGCTTAGGCCAGGGACCACTTGATACGCAGTATTTT.

The chain is built from TRBV7-2 and TRBJ2-3; no clear D. Trimming pared 2 bases from V and 0 bases from J, leaving 9 bases between. The germline V gene encodes CDR1 SGHTA and CDR2 FQGNSA. The CDR3 consists of 15 residues. This chain's CDR3 is CASSLLPISTDTQYF. In nucleotides, the CDR3 is TGTGCCAGCAGCTTACTACCTATTAGCACAGATACGCAGTATTTT.

This chain connects TRBV29-1 to TRBJ1-1; no definite D call. V lost 6 bases, J lost 1 base, and 12 bases lay in between. This CDR3 has 13 residues. Germline CDR1 SQVTM, CDR2 ANQGSEA. CDR3 loop: CSVRRTENTEAFF. As DNA, the CDR3 is TGCAGCGTCCGGAGGACTGAGAACACTGAAGCTTTCTTT.

This clonotype came up a few times. The chain employs TRBV7-2 and TRBJ2-3; 11 bases agree with TRBD2. The CDR3 has 16 amino acids. CDR1 is SGHTA, CDR2 FQGNSA, per germline. The ends lost 2 bases at V and 5 bases at J; junction bases unmatched: 6. CDR3 nucleotides: TGTGCCAGCAGCTTAAGCCTAGCGGGGGGAAAAGATACGCAGTATTTT. As protein: CASSLSLAGGKDTQYF.

A few counts support this clonotype. The germline gene is not matched at one end of the junction; a read error may be the cause. V gene TRBV11-2 combines with J gene TRBJ2-4; D gene unclear. The assigned J gene may be wrong: the sequence end matches TRBJ2-7 better. Per germline, CDR1 SGHAT and CDR2 FQNNGV. The CDR3 extends over 12 amino acids. The CDR3 here is CTSSLDNYEQYF. CDR3 nucleotides: TGTACCAGCAGCTTAGACAACTACGAGCAGTACTTC.

This clonotype was counted a few times. The V call is TRBV20-1, the J call TRBJ2-7, with TRBD1 identical over 8 bases. The CDR3 loop spans 15 amino acids. Per the germline V gene, CDR1 is DFQATT and CDR2 is SNEGSKA (reference sequence). J lost 3 bases, V lost 1 base, and 8 bases had no gene match. CDR3: CSARGGTGLFYEQYF. The CDR3 DNA reads TGCAGTGCTAGAGGCGGGACAGGCCTCTTCTACGAGCAGTACTTC.

A word on this clonotype: Because it lacks the conserved phenylalanine or tryptophan at the end, this CDR3 is likely a read error. The chain joins TRBV5-1 to TRBJ2-2, with 13 bases fitting TRBD2. This CDR3 is built from 16 residues. From germline, CDR1 is SGHRS and CDR2 YFSETQ. Losses at the gene ends were 4 bases for V and 6 bases for J; bases not matched to a gene: 6. Written as DNA, the CDR3 is TGCGCCAGCAGCGGCCCAGGACTAGCGGGGGCCGGGGAGCTGTTTGTT. Amino acid sequence: CASSGPGLAGAGELFV.

The rearrangement uses TRBV5-6 and TRBJ2-3; 9 positions match TRBD1. With 6 bases clipped from V and 2 bases from J, the junction kept 7 bases outside the gene matches. Germline V gives CDR1 SGHDT, CDR2 YYEEEE. This CDR3 contains 15 residues. Written as DNA, the CDR3 is TGTGCCAGCACACCACAGGGGGCCCTCACAGATACGCAGTATTTT. This sequence encodes CASTPQGALTDTQYF.

This clonotype was found a few times. The chain carries TRBV11-1 and TRBJ2-1; TRBD1 agrees at 9 bases. V trimming: 1 base; J trimming: 6 bases; junction bases outside the gene matches: 4. Germline lookup yields CDR1 SGHAT and CDR2 FQDESV (reference sequence). The CDR3 has 15 amino acids. The CDR3 region has the DNA TGTGCCAGCAGCTTAGAAGACAGGGGGGTCAATGAGCAGTTCTTC. Its translation: CASSLEDRGVNEQFF.

As regards this clonotype: A read error is possible here, since a much larger clone lies one base away. The CDR3 DNA sequence: TGCAGCGTTGAAGGGTCTAGCGGGGGTACTACAGATACGCAGTATTTT. Amino acids: CSVEGSSGGTTDTQYF. V usage is TRBV29-1 and J usage is TRBJ2-3; 10 nucleotides match TRBD2. Germline V CDR1 and CDR2: SQVTM, ANQGSEA. This CDR3 is 16 amino acids long. V was clipped by 1 base and J by 3 bases; unmatched bases: 7.

In its sample, this clonotype was seen a few times. V usage is TRBV3-1 and J usage is TRBJ2-5; D is perhaps TRBD2 (6 bases). Trimming took 2 bases from V and 4 from J, leaving 14 bases between them. The CDR3 totals 15 residues. The germline CDR1 and CDR2 sequences are LGHDT and YNNKEL (reference sequence). The CDR3: CASSQQRAGRETQYF. CDR3 nucleotides: TGTGCCAGCAGCCAACAGCGGGCGGGGAGAGAGACCCAGTACTTC.

This clonotype appeared a few times. V usage is TRBV20-1 and J usage is TRBJ2-3, with 8 bases fitting TRBD2. Per the germline V gene, CDR1 is DFQATT and CDR2 is SNEGSKA (reference sequence). There are 17 residues in the CDR3. V was pared by 5 bases and J by 1 base, with 14 bases of the junction left unmatched. The CDR3 nucleotides are TGCAGTGCTGACTCCCCTTCGGGGGGGGGCCGCACAGATACGCAGTATTTT. It codes for CSADSPSGGGRTDTQYF.

This clonotype was counted between two and nine times. The chain links TRBV20-1 to TRBJ2-2; the D call may be TRBD1 or TRBD2 (5 bases each). V lost 0 bases to trimming and J lost 2 bases, with 13 bases between them. This CDR3 comprises 16 residues. The V gene's germline CDR1 is DFQATT and CDR2 SNEGSKA (reference sequence). The CDR3 spells CSARDGGDFNTGELFF. The CDR3 bases are TGCAGTGCTAGAGATGGGGGTGATTTCAACACCGGGGAGCTGTTTTTT.

This clonotype was seen a handful of times. One end of the junction does not line up with germline, which may come from a read error. The chain is built from TRBV5-1 and TRBJ1-5; D perhaps matches TRBD1 (5 bases). Germline lookup yields CDR1 SGHRS and CDR2 YFSETQ. The CDR3 contains 15 residues. CDR3 in DNA: TGTGCCAGCAGCCTCGCCGGGACTTCCAATCAGCCCCAGCATTTT. It encodes CASSLAGTSNQPQHF.

The V and J genes are TRBV18 and TRBJ1-2; 8 positions match TRBD1. The V gene end was trimmed by 4 bases and the J gene end by 8 bases; junction bases not matched to a gene: 6. CDR1 KGHSH and CDR2 LQKENI come from the germline V gene. This CDR3 region has 13 residues. The CDR3 region is CASSHGQGYGYTF. The CDR3 DNA follows: TGTGCCAGCTCACACGGACAGGGTTACGGCTACACCTTC. The full variable domain, in which reference TRBV18 and TRBJ1-2 provide the parts outside the CDR3, is NAGVMQNPRHLVRRRGQEARLRCSPMKGHSHVYWYRQLPEEGLKFMVYLQKENIIDESGMPKERFSAEFPKEGPSILRIQQVVRGDSAAYFCASSHGQGYGYTFGSGTRLTVV.

J is TRBJ2-2 and V is TRBV10-3, with 8 bases fitting TRBD1. From germline, CDR1 is ENHRY and CDR2 SYGVKD. V was pared by 4 bases and J by 6 bases, with 7 bases of the junction left unmatched. This CDR3 spans 15 amino acids. The CDR3 loop is CAISGAGGLAGELFF. In DNA form, the CDR3 reads TGTGCCATCAGTGGCGCAGGGGGCTTGGCCGGGGAGCTGTTTTTT.

In this sample, this clonotype turned up a few times. The chain recombines TRBV28 with TRBJ2-5; 7 bases match TRBD2. Gene TRBJ2-7 matches the end of the DNA better, so the J call may be wrong. The length of the CDR3 is 14 residues. Germline V gene data show CDR1 as MDHEN and CDR2 as SYDVKM. The DNA of the CDR3 is TGTGCCAGCTACAATCGGCGGGGGAGGATCGAGCAGTACTTC. This translates into CASYNRRGRIEQYF.

The chain couples TRBV29-1 to TRBJ1-2; D is unresolved. The germline CDR1 and CDR2 sequences are SQVTM and ANQGSEA. Trimming removed 6 bases at V and 5 bases at J, with 13 bases between. The CDR3 is made up of 12 amino acids. DNA of the CDR3: TGCAGCGTCGTCTCCATAGAATATGGCTACACCTTC. As protein: CSVVSIEYGYTF.

This clonotype was found a few times. CDR3 amino acids: CSVEIRGQVGYTF. DNA for the CDR3: TGCAGCGTTGAGATCAGGGGGCAGGTTGGCTACACCTTC. The rearrangement uses TRBV29-1 and TRBJ1-2; TRBD1 aligns across 8 bases. Germline-derived CDR1 and CDR2 are SQVTM and ANQGSEA. This CDR3 has 13 residues. Germline trimming cut 3 bases from V and 7 bases from J; bases unmatched to any gene: 7.

This clonotype was counted between two and nine times. V usage is TRBV11-2 and J usage is TRBJ1-2; D might be TRBD1 (6 bases). The V and J ends lost 6 bases and 4 bases respectively, with 15 bases between them. CDR3 length equals 14 residues. CDR1 SGHAT and CDR2 FQNNGV come from the germline V gene. The chain's CDR3 is CASSYKQGPYGYTF. The CDR3 bases are TGTGCCAGCAGTTATAAACAGGGACCCTATGGCTACACCTTC. The entire variable domain, with the rest obtained from reference TRBV11-2 and TRBJ1-2, is as follows: EAGVAQSPRYKIIEKRQSVAFWCNPISGHATLYWYQQILGQGPKLLIQFQNNGVVDDSQLPKDRFSAERLKGVDSTLKIQPAKLEDSAVYLCASSYKQGPYGYTFGSGTRLTVV.

The J gene is TRBJ2-1, the V gene TRBV20-1; the match to TRBD1 covers 9 bases. This CDR3 contains 15 residues. CDR1 DFQATT and CDR2 SNEGSKA come from the germline V gene (reference sequence). J gave up 10 bases and V 0 bases, and 10 bases lay outside the gene matches. CDR3 amino acids: CSARDLLQGAGEQFF. CDR3 nucleotide sequence: TGCAGTGCTAGAGATCTCTTACAGGGGGCTGGGGAGCAGTTCTTC.